Detailed here is one T cell receptor beta chain. Time point here: week 3, after first cycle of checkpoint inhibitor. Samples come from before therapy and from week 3 after the first blockade cycle. The record originates from a study of blood T cell dynamics during melanoma immunotherapy. Looking at the study overall: First-line therapy was either pembrolizumab or nivolumab with ipilimumab for metastatic melanoma.

Sequenced by immunoSEQ multiplex PCR; TCRdb stores in-frame clones only, minus some. The sample includes approximately 28,000 clones, around four fifths seen only once; the top ten take approximately 10%. V dropped 1 base and J dropped 9 bases, with 21 bases sitting between them. This CDR3 comprises 17 residues. Germline V gene sequence: CDR1 MNHNS, CDR2 SASEGT. This TCR was recovered from a human donor with melanoma. The V gene is TRBV6-1, the J gene TRBJ1-4; D is unresolved. Sample: blood, taken from a patient treated with checkpoint blockade. The CDR3 DNA sequence: TGTGCCAGCAGTGAAGGAACTTTTCTTTTGAAACCCAAAAAACTGTTTTTT. Amino acid sequence: CASSEGTFLLKPKKLFF.